The 6 T cell receptor beta chains below were found in one sample sequenced in a study of T cells in localized non-small cell lung cancer. The method was immunoSEQ multiplex PCR; TCRdb's version includes in-frame clones alone and lacks a portion of them. The table has roughly 30,000 clones, 85% to 95% seen once; the top ten hold roughly 30%. The sample in question was peripheral blood, obtained before any cancer treatment. The origin of the receptors is a female donor aged 60 or older with stage I lung adenocarcinoma.

The chain carries TRBV4-1 and TRBJ2-2; D uncertain. V gave up 0 bases and J gave up 0 bases, with 5 bases separating them. This CDR3 region has 15 residues. Germline CDR1 is MGHRA and CDR2 is YSYEKL. The CDR3, as DNA: TGCGCCAGCAGCCAAGACTCGGCGAACACCGGGGAGCTGTTTTTT. Encoded protein: CASSQDSANTGELFF.

The rearrangement links TRBV28 to TRBJ2-7, with 11 bases matching TRBD2. The CDR3 covers 15 residues. V was clipped by 6 bases and J by 0 bases; unmatched bases: 4. Germline V gives CDR1 MDHEN, CDR2 SYDVKM. The CDR3 DNA sequence: TGTGCCAGCAGGGGAGGGACTAGCGGCTCCTACGAGCAGTACTTC. Translated, it gives CASRGGTSGSYEQYF. Based on the CDR3 plus reference TRBV28 and TRBJ2-7, the full variable domain is DVKVTQSSRYLVKRTGEKVFLECVQDMDHENMFWYRQDPGLGLRLIYFSYDVKMKEKGDIPEGYSVSREKKERFSLILESASTNQTSMYLCASRGGTSGSYEQYFGPGTRLTVT.

This clone appeared a few times. This chain uses TRBV5-1 with TRBJ1-4; D is ambiguous. The CDR3 has 16 residues. V gave up 0 bases and J gave up 0 bases, with 9 bases separating them. CDR1 and CDR2 from the germline V gene are SGHRS and YFSETQ. The CDR3 coding sequence is TGCGCCAGCAGCTTGGCCAGGAGTTCAACTAATGAAAAACTGTTTTTT. This sequence encodes CASSLARSSTNEKLFF.

The count of this clone is one. The rearrangement uses TRBV6-6 and TRBJ1-2; D is undetermined. This CDR3 has 15 residues. The germline V gene has CDR1 MNHNY and CDR2 SVGAGI (reference sequence). Trimming left V 0 bases short and J 0 bases short, with 8 bases between. The CDR3 DNA sequence: TGTGCCAGCAGTTACTCGATACCGGCTAACTATGGCTACACCTTC. Translation gives CASSYSIPANYGYTF.

This chain joins TRBV2 and TRBJ1-2, with TRBD1 identical over 8 bases. Germline CDR1 reads SNHLY; CDR2 reads FYNNEI. The V and J ends lost 6 bases and 6 bases, in that order; junction bases with no gene match: 6. The CDR3 is made up of 13 amino acids. CDR3 sequence (DNA): TGTGCCAGCAGGAAGACAGGGGAGAATGGCTACACCTTC. Its translation: CASRKTGENGYTF.

The rearrangement uses TRBV7-9 and TRBJ1-6, with D unresolved. From germline, CDR1 is SEHNR and CDR2 FQNEAQ (reference sequence). V gave up 6 bases and J gave up 7 bases, with 7 bases separating them. The CDR3 contains 12 residues. The DNA of the CDR3 is TGTGCCAGCAGTTTATCAAATTCACCCCTCCACTTT. This sequence encodes CASSLSNSPLHF.